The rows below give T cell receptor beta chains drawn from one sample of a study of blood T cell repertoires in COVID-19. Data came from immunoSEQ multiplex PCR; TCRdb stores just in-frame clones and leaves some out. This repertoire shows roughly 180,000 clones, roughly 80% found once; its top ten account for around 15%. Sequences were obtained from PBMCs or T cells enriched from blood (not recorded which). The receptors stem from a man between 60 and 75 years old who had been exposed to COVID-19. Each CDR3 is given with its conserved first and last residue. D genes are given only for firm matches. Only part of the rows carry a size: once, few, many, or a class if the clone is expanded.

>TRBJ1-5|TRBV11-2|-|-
TGTGCCAGCAGCCACACAGGGAGCAATCAGCCCCAGCATTTT
CASSHTGSNQPQHF
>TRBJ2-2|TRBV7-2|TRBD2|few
TGTGCCAGCCAACTACCAGGAGCGGGAGCCACCGGGGAGCTGTTTTTT
CASQLPGAGATGELFF
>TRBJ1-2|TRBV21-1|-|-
TGTGCCAGCAGCGAGAAGGGGCACAGGGGGCTCGGGGGCTACACCTTC
CASSEKGHRGLGGYTF
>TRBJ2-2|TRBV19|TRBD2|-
TGTGCCAGCCAAACTAGCGGGTACGGGAACACCGGGGAGCTGTTTTTT
CASQTSGYGNTGELFF
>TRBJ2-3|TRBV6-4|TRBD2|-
TGTGCCAGCAGTGACTCCCTAGCGGGACACACAGATACGCAGTATTTT
CASSDSLAGHTDTQYF
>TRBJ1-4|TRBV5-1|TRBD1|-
TGCGCCAGCAGCCGTTCTGGAGGGGGCGATGAAAAACTGTTTTTT
CASSRSGGGDEKLFF
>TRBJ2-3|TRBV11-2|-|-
TGTGCCAGCAGCTTGTGGGGGGAGAGAGATACGCAGTATTTT
CASSLWGERDTQYF
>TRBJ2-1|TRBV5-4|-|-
TGTGCCAGCAGCTTTGAAGTTTACGGTTACAATGAGCAGTTCTTC
CASSFEVYGYNEQFF
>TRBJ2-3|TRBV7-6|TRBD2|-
TGTGCCAGCAGCTACCCACTAGCGGGAGGGAGGGATACGCAGTATTTT
CASSYPLAGGRDTQYF
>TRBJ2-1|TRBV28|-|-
TGTGCCAGCAGTTTACGGCAGGCCCACAATGAGCAGTTCTTC
CASSLRQAHNEQFF
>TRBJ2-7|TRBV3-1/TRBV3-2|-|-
TGTGCCAGCAGCGACAGGTTACTAACCCCCTACGAGCAGTACTTC
CASSDRLLTPYEQYF
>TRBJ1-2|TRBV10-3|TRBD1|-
TGTGCCATCAGTGGGACAGGGATTGACTATGGCTACACCTTC
CAISGTGIDYGYTF
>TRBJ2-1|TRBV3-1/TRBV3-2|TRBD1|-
TGTGCCAGCAGCCGGGGACAGGAAATTCCCTACAATGAGCAGTTCTTC
CASSRGQEIPYNEQFF
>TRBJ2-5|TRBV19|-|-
TGTGCCAGTAGTATATACGGCCAAGAGACCCAGTACTTC
CASSIYGQETQYF
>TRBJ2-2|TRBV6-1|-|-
TGTGCCAGCAGTGAAGCGGGGGCAAGTCACCGGGGAGCTGTTTTT
CASSEAGASHRGAVF
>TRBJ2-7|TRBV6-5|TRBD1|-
TGTGCCAGCAGTCTGGACAGGTTCTACGAGCAGTACTTC
CASSLDRFYEQYF
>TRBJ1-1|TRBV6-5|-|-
TGTGCCAGCTCCTCTGGGGGAGGGGGCACTGAAGCTTTCTTT
CASSSGGGGTEAFF
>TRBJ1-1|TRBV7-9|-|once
TGTGCCAGCAGGATTGGGGGGGCCTCGAACACTGAAGCTTTCTTT
CASRIGGASNTEAFF
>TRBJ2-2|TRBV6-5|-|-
TGTGCCAGCAGCCTAGCGTCCGGGGAGCTGTTTTTT
CASSLASGELFF
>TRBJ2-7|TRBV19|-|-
TGTGCCAGTAGTACGGCAGGTCTGAGGGACGAGCAGTACTTC
CASSTAGLRDEQYF
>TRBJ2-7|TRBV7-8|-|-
TGTGCCAGCATATTTACATCAGGAGGACCCTCCTACGAGCAGTACTTC
CASIFTSGGPSYEQYF
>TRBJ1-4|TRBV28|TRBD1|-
TGTGCCAGCAGTTCCGGACAGGGGGCAACTAATGAAAAACTGTTTTTT
CASSSGQGATNEKLFF
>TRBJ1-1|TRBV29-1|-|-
TGCAGCGTTGACAGGGGGAACACTGAAGCTTTCTTT
CSVDRGNTEAFF
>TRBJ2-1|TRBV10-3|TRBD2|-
TGTGCATCGAGACTAGCGGAAGGGGAGCAGTTCTTC
CASRLAEGEQFF
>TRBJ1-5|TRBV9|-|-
TGTGCCAGCAGCAAGGGCACAGGGACGGTTCAGCCCCAGCATTTT
CASSKGTGTVQPQHF
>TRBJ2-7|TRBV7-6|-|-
TGTGCCAGCAGCTTAGGTTACTCCTACGAGCAGTACTTC
CASSLGYSYEQYF
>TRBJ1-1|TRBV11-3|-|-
TGTGCCAGCAGCTTAGCGGCCGGGGCTTTCTTT
CASSLAAGAFF